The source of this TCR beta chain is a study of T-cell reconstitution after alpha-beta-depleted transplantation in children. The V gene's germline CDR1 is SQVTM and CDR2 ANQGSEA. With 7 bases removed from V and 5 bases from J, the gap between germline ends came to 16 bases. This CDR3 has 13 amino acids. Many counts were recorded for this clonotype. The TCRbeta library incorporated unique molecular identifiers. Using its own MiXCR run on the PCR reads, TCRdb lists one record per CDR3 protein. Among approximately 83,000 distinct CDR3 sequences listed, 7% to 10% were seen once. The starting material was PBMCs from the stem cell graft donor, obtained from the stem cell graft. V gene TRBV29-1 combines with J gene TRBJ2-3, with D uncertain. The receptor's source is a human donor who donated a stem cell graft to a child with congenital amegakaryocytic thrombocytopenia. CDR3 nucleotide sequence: TGCAGCGGGATCCTTGGGGTAGGAGATACGCAGTATTTT. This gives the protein CSGILGVGDTQYF.